The source of this T cell receptor (beta chain) is a study of T cells in localized non-small cell lung cancer (dated by TCRdb to about 2020). At the level of the whole study: Comparing tumors with uninvolved tumor-adjacent lungs, the study looked at the T cell repertoires of hundreds of patients with early-stage NSCLC. All 220 or so NSCLC patients in the cohort were treatment-naive and had localized lung tumors that were resected. A mean age of about 66 years was recorded for the NSCLC patients, of whom approximately 130 were male and around 100 were female.

TCR beta CDR3 regions were sequenced from DNA using the immunoSEQ Assay. The study's own analysis went as follows. T cell density was computed as TCR beta template counts normalized to usable DNA estimated by amplifying housekeeping genes. Using the preseqR package, richness was estimated by extrapolating to 120,000 templates for tissue samples and 400,000 templates for PBMC samples. Clonality was calculated as one minus Pielou's evenness. To identify tissue-enriched TCRs, differential abundance testing was run on productive amino-acid clonotypes with a minimum total count of 5 and an alpha of 0.1. The Jaccard Index and the Morisita Overlap Index were used to measure repertoire overlap between compartments. TCR beta CDR3s were clustered by GLIPH together with public tetramer-defined viral CDR3s, and at least three viral sequences plus V-gene enrichment were required for viral motifs. TCRdb's version of the immuneACCESS table is confined to in-frame rearrangements and falls short of the full clone set. An unresolved V gene accounts for under half of the shortfall where checked; the remainder is of unknown origin. V, J and clone size are taken as reported in that table, and D and trimming were inferred from the DNA itself. Within this sample are about 25,000 clones, with around nine tenths of them counted one time only. Roughly 14% of the sample belongs to the ten largest clones.

This clone was recorded once. Its antigen is currently not known. Base quality data are lacking; no much larger clone is found one base away. At diagnosis, tumor, uninvolved tumor-adjacent lung and peripheral blood were collected and then preserved as a mix of FFPE and fresh-frozen material. For TCR repertoire profiling, the blood samples were analyzed as peripheral blood mononuclear cells. Broad study findings and their caveats: A median of about 53 of the top 100 tumor clones were detected in paired uninvolved adjacent lung, and 28 of these tumor clones were also found among the top 100 clones of the paired uninvolved adjacent lung. Uninvolved tumor-adjacent lung showed the highest T cell clonality, higher than tumor, which suggests more focused antigenic responses in the uninvolved tumor-adjacent lung. Because the study design was exploratory, TCR variables were selected using unadjusted p-values without false-discovery rate correction. Because multi-region tumor sequencing was not done, intratumor heterogeneity could not be ruled out. Longer overall survival was associated with higher T cell density in blood, whereas shorter survival was associated with higher clonality in adjacent lung.

CDR1 and CDR2 were assigned from the germline V gene as SGHRS and YFSETQ. The junction shows trimming of 4 bases on V and 1 base on J, plus 14 bases between the germline ends. From its cysteine to its phenylalanine, the CDR3 spans 15 amino acids. Only the CDR3 DNA is retained, 45 bases long and in frame from the first base. The chain joins TRBV5-1 to TRBJ1-2, with TRBD1 perhaps the D gene, on 5 matching bases. The clonotype originates from a female donor older than 55 with stage I lung adenocarcinoma. Sequences were derived from peripheral blood, sampled before any cancer treatment. CDR3 loop: CASSKDSGVNYGYTF. The nucleotide sequence is given as TGCGCCAGCAGCAAAGACAGTGGGGTTAACTATGGCTACACCTTC.